This is a list of T cell receptor beta chains from one sample in a study of blood T cell repertoires in COVID-19. Clones were sequenced by immunoSEQ multiplex PCR, and TCRdb holds only the in-frame ones, with some missing. The profile shows some 230,000 clones, 70% to 85% of them singletons. Sequencing was done on a sample of PBMCs or T cells enriched from blood (not recorded which). The receptor set was obtained from a man between 35 and 55 years old who had recovered from COVID-19. Both conserved end residues are part of each CDR3. The D gene is left open where the match is weak. The size field is filled for only some rows; it gives once, few, many or a size class.

CASSYPTTSGGRYEQYF,TGTGCCAGCAGTTACCCTACGACTAGCGGGGGAAGATACGAGCAGTACTTC,TRBV6-2/TRBV6-3,TRBJ2-7,TRBD2,.
CASSSGVAGGLNPNTGELFF,TGTGCCAGCAGCTCCGGAGTAGCGGGAGGCCTCAACCCGAACACCGGGGAGCTGTTTTTT,TRBV7-3,TRBJ2-2,TRBD2,many
CASRDTNQEELSPLHF,TGCGCCAGCAGGGACACGAACCAGGAAGAACTGTCACCCCTCCACTTT,TRBV10-1,TRBJ1-6,.,once
CASSPRSDEKLFF,TGTGCCAGCTCACCGAGAAGCGACGAAAAACTGTTTTTT,TRBV18,TRBJ1-4,.,.
CASSPHPGTSGYNEQFF,TGTGCCAGTAGCCCTCATCCCGGGACTAGCGGATACAATGAGCAGTTCTTC,TRBV19,TRBJ2-1,TRBD2,once
CASSHWQMNTEAFF,TGTGCCAGCAGCCACTGGCAAATGAACACTGAAGCTTTCTTT,TRBV3-1/TRBV3-2,TRBJ1-1,.,once
CATSGSDQPQHF,TGTGCCACCAGTGGATCGGATCAGCCCCAGCATTTT,TRBV24-1,TRBJ1-5,.,.
CASSVGTSGTGNEQFF,TGTGCCAGCAGCGTAGGGACTAGCGGGACGGGTAATGAGCAGTTCTTC,TRBV9,TRBJ2-1,TRBD2,.
CASSLATGGGSEAFF,TGTGCCAGCAGCTTAGCGACAGGCGGGGGTAGTGAAGCTTTCTTT,TRBV7-9,TRBJ1-1,.,.
CASSSGWYGYTF,TGTGCCAGCAGTTCCGGGTGGTATGGCTACACCTTC,TRBV6-2/TRBV6-3,TRBJ1-2,.,.
CSTVTGHGYTF,TGCAGTACCGTTACAGGGCATGGCTACACCTTC,TRBV20-1,TRBJ1-2,.,.
CASSFGIATTREAFF,TGTGCCAGCAGTTTCGGGATTGCTACTACAAGAGAAGCTTTCTTT,TRBV28,TRBJ1-1,.,.
CATLRGGATDTQYF,TGTGCCACCCTGAGGGGGGGGGCAACAGATACGCAGTATTTT,TRBV10-3,TRBJ2-3,.,.
CASSPQAGVSTDTQYF,TGTGCCAGTAGTCCCCAAGCGGGAGTTAGCACAGATACGCAGTATTTT,TRBV19,TRBJ2-3,TRBD2,.
CASSLEGTGANYGYTF,TGCGCCAGCAGCTTAGAGGGGACGGGAGCGAACTATGGCTACACCTTC,TRBV5-1,TRBJ1-2,.,.
CASSLGGGAYNEQFF,TGTGCCAGCAGCTTAGGCGGAGGGGCCTACAATGAGCAGTTCTTC,TRBV11-2,TRBJ2-1,.,.
CASSFPPGLPSYEQYF,TGTGCCAGCAGTTTCCCCCCGGGACTCCCTTCCTACGAGCAGTACTTC,TRBV27,TRBJ2-7,.,.
CASSFPLQGSNQPQHF,TGTGCCAGCAGTTTCCCATTACAGGGTAGCAATCAGCCCCAGCATTTT,TRBV28,TRBJ1-5,.,.
CASSLAGEGDYGYTF,TGCGCCAGCAGCTTGGCCGGTGAGGGAGACTATGGCTACACCTTC,TRBV5-1,TRBJ1-2,.,.
CASRNVGENTGELFF,TGTGCCAGTAGAAATGTGGGAGAGAACACCGGGGAGCTGTTTTTT,TRBV19,TRBJ2-2,.,.
CASNAGLNRVQYF,TGTGCCAGTAACGCGGGGTTAAATAGGGTCCAGTACTTC,TRBV19,TRBJ2-5,.,once
CASSLVRQRDNSPLHF,TGTGCCAGCAGCTTGGTACGACAGCGAGATAATTCACCCCTCCACTTT,TRBV5-4,TRBJ1-6,.,few
CASSLNGVVSEQFF,TGTGCCAGCAGCCTGAACGGGGTGGTTAGCGAGCAGTTCTTC,TRBV7-3,TRBJ2-1,.,.
CSVEKRGTVEKLFF,TGCAGCGTTGAAAAACGGGGGACAGTTGAAAAACTGTTTTTT,TRBV29-1,TRBJ1-4,TRBD1,once
CASSREQGNNNEKLFF,TGTGCCAGCAGCCGTGAACAGGGGAACAATAATGAAAAACTGTTTTTT,TRBV4-2,TRBJ1-4,TRBD1,.
CASRLDRGGEKLFF,TGTGCCAGCAGGCTGGACAGGGGCGGTGAAAAACTGTTTTTT,TRBV2,TRBJ1-4,TRBD1,.
CASSQWERTYEQYF,TGTGCCAGCAGCCAATGGGAGAGGACCTACGAGCAGTACTTC,TRBV3-1/TRBV3-2,TRBJ2-7,.,.
CASSGRDTSQETQYF,TGCGCCAGCAGCGGCCGGGACACCTCTCAAGAGACCCAGTACTTC,TRBV5-1,TRBJ2-5,.,few
CASSDGDGQGETQYF,TGTGCCAGCAGCGATGGGGACGGACAGGGGGAGACCCAGTACTTC,TRBV9,TRBJ2-5,TRBD1,.
CASSLRWQALEKLFF,TGTGCCAGCAGCCTACGGTGGCAGGCCCTTGAAAAACTGTTTTTT,TRBV3-1/TRBV3-2,TRBJ1-4,.,few
CASRKRVEKLFF,TGTGCCAGCAGGAAACGGGTTGAAAAACTGTTTTTT,TRBV27,TRBJ1-4,.,.
CASSPAAHNEQFF,TGTGCCAGCTCACCGGCGGCCCACAATGAGCAGTTCTTC,TRBV18,TRBJ2-1,.,.
CAWSVLQAHQPQHF,TGTGCCTGGAGTGTACTTCAGGCACATCAGCCCCAGCATTTT,TRBV30,TRBJ1-5,.,.
CASSFVAGEAGELFF,TGTGCCAGCAGCTTCGTAGCGGGAGAGGCCGGGGAGCTGTTTTTT,TRBV5-4,TRBJ2-2,TRBD2,.
CASSEALQGGEETQYF,TGTGCCAGCAGTGAAGCGCTCCAGGGAGGAGAAGAGACCCAGTACTTC,TRBV6-1,TRBJ2-5,.,.
CASSATSGVDTQYF,TGCGCCAGCAGTGCAACTAGCGGGGTAGATACGCAGTATTTT,TRBV25-1,TRBJ2-3,TRBD2,.
CASSIQGLNSPLHF,TGTGCCAGCAGCATACAGGGTTTGAATTCACCCCTCCACTTT,TRBV5-4,TRBJ1-6,.,.
CASSSASYNEQFF,TGTGCCAGCAGTTCCGCGTCGTACAATGAGCAGTTCTTC,TRBV27,TRBJ2-1,.,.
CASSLTGQGAYNEQFF,TGTGCCAGCAGCTTAACGGGACAGGGGGCCTACAATGAGCAGTTCTTC,TRBV7-3,TRBJ2-1,TRBD1,.
CASSLGGDQPQHF,TGTGCCAGCAGCTTAGGGGGGGATCAGCCCCAGCATTTT,TRBV7-8,TRBJ1-5,.,.
CASSQDSPAGELFF,TGTGCCAGCAGCCAGGACAGCCCCGCCGGGGAGCTGTTTTTT,TRBV3-1/TRBV3-2,TRBJ2-2,.,.
CATSRDFGLAKDYNEQFF,TGTGCCACCAGCAGAGATTTTGGGCTAGCGAAGGATTACAATGAGCAGTTCTTC,TRBV15,TRBJ2-1,.,.
CASSYTQGGEQYF,TGTGCCAGCAGTTATACCCAGGGCGGCGAGCAGTACTTC,TRBV3-1/TRBV3-2,TRBJ2-7,.,.
CASSLGARGGARDYGYTF,TGTGCCAGCAGTTTGGGAGCCCGAGGCGGGGCTAGGGACTATGGCTACACCTTC,TRBV27,TRBJ1-2,.,.
CASSPGTGGSEKLFF,TGTGCCAGCAGTCCGGGGACAGGGGGCTCGGAAAAACTGTTTTTT,TRBV28,TRBJ1-4,TRBD1,once